This T cell receptor beta chain was recorded in a study of blood T cell repertoires in COVID-19. The count of this clone is one. As handled by the study authors: Researchers report that nucleated cell counts were estimated from reference gene primer amplification. Profiling relied on immunoSEQ multiplex PCR, and the TCRdb table lists in-frame clones only, not all of them. The V and J calls and clone size were taken over from that table, and D and trimming were inferred from the DNA. The sample has roughly 250,000 clones; about 86% are singletons. The CDR3 has 15 residues. From germline, CDR1 is MNHEY and CDR2 SVGAGI. With V trimmed by 7 bases and J by 4 bases, 12 bases remained unmatched.

The specimen was peripheral blood. This sequence originates from a woman aged 55-70 years with active or convalescent COVID-19. The gene calls are TRBV6-5 and TRBJ2-7; TRBD1 matches at 8 bases. The CDR3 sequence is CASIEGRGRWYEQYF. The CDR3 DNA sequence: TGTGCCAGCATCGAGGGCAGGGGGCGTTGGTACGAGCAGTACTTC.